These T cell receptor beta chains were read from a single sample in a study of cytomegalovirus exposure and HLA in healthy donors. Profiled with immunoSEQ multiplex PCR; TCRdb holds only in-frame clones, not every one. The repertoire holds about 130,000 clones, with about 78% as singletons. The sample consisted of PBMCs. The receptors come from a man aged 25-45 years in good health and CMV-seronegative. Each CDR3 is given with its conserved first and last residue. D genes are given only for firm matches. The size of a clone is reported for some rows only, either as once, few or many, or as a class for expanded clones.

TRBD1,-,TRBJ2-1,TRBV10-3,CAINPDRGGEQFF,TGTGCCATCAATCCAGACAGGGGTGGTGAGCAGTTCTTC
-,-,TRBJ2-7,TRBV5-1,CASSHDRSLIYEQYF,TGCGCCAGCAGCCATGACAGGTCATTGATCTACGAGCAGTACTTC
TRBD2,few,TRBJ2-1,TRBV5-5,CASSLVEGLLGRYEQFF,TGTGCCAGCAGCTTGGTTGAGGGACTCCTCGGGAGGTATGAGCAGTTCTTC
-,-,TRBJ1-2,TRBV4-1,CASSQGGQTFYGYTF,TGCGCCAGCAGCCAAGGCGGACAGACCTTCTATGGCTACACCTTC
TRBD1,-,TRBJ2-2,TRBV2,CASSFQGALAGELFF,TGTGCCAGCAGTTTTCAGGGGGCCTTGGCCGGGGAGCTGTTTTTT
-,-,TRBJ1-4,TRBV18,CASSPRQGEEKLFF,TGTGCCAGCTCACCACGGCAGGGTGAGGAAAAACTGTTTTTT
-,-,TRBJ1-4,TRBV28,CASRRQKKLFF,TGTGCCAGCAGGCGACAGAAAAAACTGTTTTTT
-,-,TRBJ2-7,TRBV29-1,CSVVGWDFYEQYF,TGCAGCGTTGTGGGGTGGGACTTCTACGAGCAGTACTTC
-,-,TRBJ1-1,TRBV30,CAWGVETEAFF,TGTGCCTGGGGAGTCGAGACTGAAGCTTTCTTT
TRBD2,-,TRBJ2-2,TRBV9,CASSVGLAGHTGELFF,TGTGCCAGCAGCGTAGGGCTAGCGGGTCACACCGGGGAGCTGTTTTTT
-,few,TRBJ2-1,TRBV19,CASSLRAESSYNEQFF,TGTGCCAGTAGTCTCAGAGCGGAGAGCTCCTACAATGAGCAGTTCTTC
-,-,TRBJ2-1,TRBV25-1,CASSVGGDPYNEQFF,TGTGCCAGCAGTGTAGGGGGGGACCCCTACAATGAGCAGTTCTTC
TRBD1,-,TRBJ2-7,TRBV6-5,CASSYEGTGAYEQYF,TGTGCCAGCAGTTACGAGGGGACAGGGGCCTACGAGCAGTACTTC
TRBD1,-,TRBJ1-1,TRBV28,CASTAYTGAPEAFF,TGTGCCAGCACCGCCTACACAGGGGCCCCTGAAGCTTTCTTT
-,-,TRBJ1-2,TRBV28,CASSPTPNYGYTF,TGTGCCAGCAGTCCAACACCGAACTATGGCTACACCTTC
-,-,TRBJ2-1,TRBV9,CASSVVLGTEQFF,TGTGCCAGCAGCGTTGTACTTGGGACAGAGCAGTTCTTC
-,-,TRBJ2-3,TRBV6-5,CASSYGHPATDTQYF,TGTGCCAGCAGTTACGGACACCCTGCCACAGATACGCAGTATTTT
-,-,TRBJ2-3,TRBV7-3,CASSLILTSTDTQYF,TGTGCCAGCAGCTTAATCCTAACTAGCACAGATACGCAGTATTTT
TRBD1,-,TRBJ2-2,TRBV13,CASSTGRTGSGELFF,TGTGCCAGCAGCACCGGTCGGACAGGGTCCGGGGAGCTGTTTTTT
-,-,TRBJ1-1,TRBV5-1,CASSPILGVGSEAFF,TGCGCCAGCAGCCCCATCTTAGGGGTAGGGTCTGAAGCTTTCTTT
-,once,TRBJ1-5,TRBV6-6,CASRLLHKGGNQPQHF,TGTGCCAGCAGGCTACTCCACAAGGGAGGGAATCAGCCCCAGCATTTT
TRBD1,-,TRBJ2-7,TRBV19,CASRRDRRRYEQYF,TGTGCCAGTAGGAGGGACAGGAGACGCTACGAGCAGTACTTC
-,-,TRBJ1-1,TRBV29-1,CSVVHRVQAFF,TGCAGCGTCGTCCACAGGGTTCAGGCTTTCTTT
TRBD1,-,TRBJ2-7,TRBV5-1,CASSLGSQGDEQYF,TGCGCCAGCAGCTTGGGGAGTCAGGGGGACGAGCAGTACTTC